The rows below give T cell receptor beta chains drawn from one sample of a study of response to subunit inactivated influenza vaccine. Via MiXCR, TCRdb re-called the RT-PCR reads, giving one row per CDR3 protein. The sample gives over 450,000 distinct CDR3 sequences, 13% of which show up once; around 13% is in the top ten. The sample consisted of PBMCs from blood, taken roughly 46 days after vaccination. Source of these receptors: a man in his forties or fifties who received an inactivated influenza vaccine. Each CDR3 is given with its conserved first and last residue. The D gene is left open where the match is weak. Only part of the rows carry a size: once, few, many, or a class if the clone is expanded.

.,TRBV6-1,few,TRBJ1-5,TGTGCCAGCAGTGGACAAGCAATTAGCAATCAGCCCCAGCATTTT,CASSGQAISNQPQHF
TRBD1,TRBV10-3,many,TRBJ1-2,TGTGCCATCAGTGAGTCGATGGATCAGGGGGCCGGGGGCTATGGCTACACCTTC,CAISESMDQGAGGYGYTF
TRBD1,TRBV7-2,.,TRBJ1-2,TGTGCCAGCAGCCCTAGGGGACAGGGGGCCGATGGCTACACCTTC,CASSPRGQGADGYTF
.,TRBV20-1,few,TRBJ1-5,TGCAGTGCCAGAAGGGATCAGCCCCAGCATTTT,CSARRDQPQHF
TRBD2,TRBV4-3,.,TRBJ2-1,TGCGCCAGCAGCCAAGATAGTCTCGAACTAGCGGGGAGGGACAATGAGCAGTTCTTC,CASSQDSLELAGRDNEQFF
TRBD2,TRBV12-3/TRBV12-4,few,TRBJ2-3,TGTGCCAGCAGGCTAGCGGGGGGGTACACAGATACGCAGTATTTT,CASRLAGGYTDTQYF
TRBD1,TRBV29-1,few,TRBJ1-2,TGCAGCGTTGCGGGCTCAGGACAGGGCTATGGCTACACCTTC,CSVAGSGQGYGYTF
TRBD1,TRBV12-3/TRBV12-4,many,TRBJ1-1,TGTGCCAGCAGTCGACAGGGAACTGAAGCTTTCTTT,CASSRQGTEAFF
.,TRBV6-6,many,TRBJ2-7,TGTGCCACCTCCACATTCGGATTGTCCGAGCAGTACTTC,CATSTFGLSEQYF
.,TRBV5-1,.,TRBJ1-6,TGCGCCAGCGGAGCCGGGAACTCCTATAATTCACCCCTCCACTTT,CASGAGNSYNSPLHF
TRBD1,TRBV5-6,many,TRBJ2-3,TGTGCCAGCAGCAACCGGGACAGGGGCTTTACCAATTCCAGGGATACGCAGTATTTT,CASSNRDRGFTNSRDTQYF
TRBD1,TRBV2,few,TRBJ2-2,TGTGCCAGCATACTCGGGACAGGGTCTGGCGGGGAGCTGTTTTTT,CASILGTGSGGELFF
.,TRBV7-2,.,TRBJ1-1,TGTGCCAGCAGCTTGGGCAGGGTATCAGTAAGAGCTTTCTTT,CASSLGRVSVRAFF
.,TRBV7-2,.,TRBJ2-7,TGTGCCAGCAGCTTAGAGGTCACCGGACCAAAGGTATACTTC,CASSLEVTGPKVYF
.,TRBV20-1,many,TRBJ1-6,TGCAGTGCTAGAGGTGTGGGTTCACCCCTCCACTTT,CSARGVGSPLHF
TRBD1,TRBV6-5,few,TRBJ2-7,TGTGCCAGCAGAACAGGGGCCGAGCAGTACTTC,CASRTGAEQYF